The 31 T cell receptor beta chains below were found in one sample sequenced in a study of low-dose radiotherapy and immunotherapy resistance in tumors (dated by TCRdb to the early 2020s). Instrument used: Illumina HiSeq 2500. Superscript III and a set of TRAV- and TRBV-specific primers were used to synthesize first-strand cDNA, so that both TCRalpha and TCRbeta chains were covered. A roughly 21-cycle PCR with Phusion amplified the TCRs, pairing a constant-region primer with the adapter that was attached to the V primers. In TCRdb, the public reads were trimmed at Q25 with fastp and aligned with MiXCR, with productive beta chains retained. Duplicate CDR3 protein sequences are folded into a single record with the most common DNA and genes. The sample has about 91,000 distinct CDR3 sequences on record, 20% to 25% of them singletons. Roughly 13% of the sample is in the top ten clones. This sample's time point label indicates: after trial treatment. The sample's treatment or condition label, decoded: LDRT plus nivolumab, ipilimumab, low-dose cyclophosphamide and aspirin (RACIN trial).

The sequencing here drew on PBMCs, taken after low-dose radiotherapy plus immunotherapy. The receptors stem from a female donor with ovarian cancer.

This clonotype was detected a few times. This chain connects TRBV5-1 to TRBJ1-5; 11 positions agree with TRBD1. J was trimmed by 5 bases and V by 2 bases; bases with no gene match: 3. CDR3 size: 15 residues. Germline CDR1 reads SGHRS; CDR2 reads YFSETQ. CDR3 in DNA: TGCGCCAGCAGCTTCGGGACAGGGGGTGATCAGCCCCAGCATTTT. Amino acid sequence: CASSFGTGGDQPQHF.

This clonotype was observed once. The chain recombines TRBV7-2 with TRBJ2-3; TRBD2 agrees at 10 bases. Losses at the gene ends were 3 bases for V and 0 bases for J; bases not matched to a gene: 6. The CDR3 runs 17 residues. The germline V gene encodes CDR1 SGHTA and CDR2 FQGNSA. CDR3 loop: CASSFSGGGGSTDTQYF. The CDR3 DNA follows: TGTGCCAGCAGCTTCAGCGGGGGGGGCGGGAGCACAGATACGCAGTATTTT.

This clonotype appeared many times. This chain joins TRBV6-2 or TRBV6-3 and TRBJ1-5, with a tentative D call TRBD1 (5 bases). This CDR3 comprises 20 residues. V was trimmed by 2 bases and J by 0 bases, leaving 23 bases between them. The germline V gene has CDR1 MNHEY and CDR2 SVGEGT. The CDR3 DNA follows: TGTGCCAGCAGTTACGCCTACGGGACGTCCCCCGCCTATAGCAATCAGCCCCAGCATTTT. Translation: CASSYAYGTSPAYSNQPQHF.

This clonotype was found many times. This chain links TRBV11-3 with TRBJ2-5; unclear D gene. V was trimmed by 3 bases and J by 2 bases, leaving 7 bases between them. Germline-derived CDR1 and CDR2 are SGHNT and YENEEA. The CDR3 runs to 13 residues. The CDR3 spells CASSFQGQETQYF. CDR3 in DNA: TGTGCCAGCAGCTTCCAAGGGCAAGAGACCCAGTACTTC.

The sample holds many counts of this clonotype. The chain carries TRBV29-1 and TRBJ2-5; D remains ambiguous. CDR3 length: 13 residues. Per germline, CDR1 SQVTM and CDR2 ANQGSEA. The V end was cut by 5 bases, the J end by 5 bases, with 15 bases between. CDR3 sequence (DNA): TGCAGCGTTCAAAGGGTTGGTAGTGAGACCCAGTACTTC. Translating gives CSVQRVGSETQYF.

This clonotype was seen many times. This chain joins TRBV30 and TRBJ1-5; D unresolved. The CDR3 spans 13 residues. In germline, CDR1 is GTSNPN, CDR2 SVGIG (reference sequence). Trimming shortened V by 8 bases and J by 3 bases, and 14 bases separated the two germline ends. CDR3 loop: CASRTGYNQPQHF. CDR3 nucleotide sequence: TGTGCCAGCAGAACCGGGTACAATCAGCCCCAGCATTTT.

The CDR3 DNA reads as TGTGCCAGTAGTCCCCGGGACGGAGCCTTTTCGCCCCTCCACTTT. Its translation is CASSPRDGAFSPLHF. This rearrangement joins TRBV19 to TRBJ1-6, with D maybe TRBD1 (5 bases). CDR3 size: 15 residues. Looked up from germline, CDR1 is LNHDA and CDR2 is SQIVND (reference sequence). Between the trimmed V and J ends, which lost 5 bases and 13 bases, there was a span of 21 bases.

In the case of this clonotype: A read error is likely here: a far larger clone is one base away. This CDR3 is missing its conserved last phenylalanine or tryptophan, likely due to a read error. CDR3 nucleotide sequence: TGTGCCAGCAGTGCTTCCCATTCTGGGGCCAACGTCCTGACTCTC. This gives the protein CASSASHSGANVLTL. The chain has TRBV6-8 and TRBJ2-6; D gene uncertain. The CDR3 has 15 residues. V gave up 5 bases and J gave up 1 base, with 9 bases separating them. Germline V gives CDR1 MNHGY, CDR2 SAAAGT.

This clonotype was seen many times. The chain joins TRBV6-5 to TRBJ2-2; TRBD2 matches at 7 bases. The CDR3 contains 16 residues. Germline V gives CDR1 MNHEY, CDR2 SVGAGI. J was trimmed by 2 bases and V by 5 bases; bases with no gene match: 8. The CDR3 loop is CASSRGGTTNTGELFF. The CDR3 DNA follows: TGTGCCAGCAGTCGGGGCGGGACTACCAACACCGGGGAGCTGTTTTTT.

This clonotype was recorded many times. The V gene is TRBV11-3, the J gene TRBJ1-2; no reliable D call. V dropped 2 bases and J dropped 3 bases, with 10 bases sitting between them. Germline assignment: CDR1 SGHNT and CDR2 YENEEA. CDR3 length equals 14 residues. CDR3 coding DNA: TGTGCCAGCAGCTTACAGGCCCAGGACTATGGCTACACCTTC. Translating gives CASSLQAQDYGYTF.

As to this clonotype: A single base is all that separates this from a far larger clone, so a read error is likely. The CDR3 loop is CASSSGGEHVHEQYF. The DNA of the CDR3 is TGTGCCAGCAGTTCGGGGGGAGAGCACGTCCACGAGCAGTACTTC. This chain uses TRBV6-1 with TRBJ2-7; 7 bases align to TRBD2. The CDR3 spans 15 residues. The germline CDR1 and CDR2 sequences are MNHNS and SASEGT. Losses at the gene ends were 5 bases for V and 5 bases for J; bases not matched to a gene: 12.

This clonotype occurred many times. The rearrangement joins TRBV20-1 to TRBJ1-5; 7 nucleotides match TRBD1. From germline, CDR1 is DFQATT and CDR2 SNEGSKA (reference sequence). The junction had 8 bases not matched to a gene; V was cut back by 6 bases and J by 6 bases. The CDR3 is made up of 13 amino acids. CDR3 sequence reads: CSAAGTDSQPQHF. CDR3 nucleotides: TGCAGTGCAGCCGGGACAGATAGTCAGCCCCAGCATTTT.

The CDR3, as DNA: TGCGCCAGCAGGGGGGTGGGGGATTCACCCCTCCACTTT. This gives the protein CASRGVGDSPLHF. The genes are TRBV4-1 and TRBJ1-6; the D gene is possibly TRBD1 (5 bases). Germline CDR1 is MGHRA and CDR2 is YSYEKL. This CDR3 has 13 residues. V shed 6 bases and J shed 8 bases, with 11 bases lying between them.

DNA of the CDR3: TGTGCCAGCACGCAAGCGGCCGGGGGAGGCAATCAGCCCCAGCATTTT. Translation: CASTQAAGGGNQPQHF. The J gene is TRBJ1-5, the V gene TRBV6-2 or TRBV6-3; D is perhaps TRBD1 (5 bases). The CDR3 sequence is 16 residues long. The germline V gene encodes CDR1 MNHEY and CDR2 SVGEGT. The germline V and J ends were trimmed by 7 bases and 2 bases, with 18 bases remaining between them.

The table lists this clonotype with many counts. With a far larger clone one base away, a read error is the likely cause. The V call is TRBV5-1, the J call TRBJ2-7; D ambiguous. Trimming shortened V by 6 bases and J by 7 bases, and 11 bases separated the two germline ends. This CDR3 has 11 residues. Germline V lookup: CDR1 SGHRS, CDR2 YFSETQ. CDR3 in amino acids: CASTASDEQYF. The CDR3 DNA sequence: TGCGCCAGCACAGCTAGTGATGAGCAGTACTTC.

As for this clonotype: Only one base separates this from a far larger clonotype, so it likely reflects a read error. The chain is built from TRBV5-3 and TRBJ2-7; TRBD2 matches at 9 bases. TRBV5-3 is an open reading frame, and its role is uncertain. The CDR3 is made up of 15 amino acids. As DNA, the CDR3 is TGTGCCAGCAGCTCAGGACTAGCGAGTACCTACGAGCAGTACTTC. Amino acids: CASSSGLASTYEQYF.

This clonotype has ten or more counts. The CDR3, as DNA: TGTGCCATCAGCGAGACAGGCTTGAACACTGAAGCTTTCTTT. Its translation is CAISETGLNTEAFF. The chain joins TRBV10-3 to TRBJ1-1; perhaps TRBD1 as D (6 bases). Per germline, CDR1 ENHRY and CDR2 SYGVKD. V dropped 6 bases and J dropped 0 bases, with 11 bases sitting between them. The CDR3 sequence is 14 residues long.

The J gene is TRBJ2-3, the V gene TRBV7-8, with 10 bases that match TRBD2. This CDR3 has 15 residues. The ends lost 2 bases at V and 5 bases at J; junction bases unmatched: 4. CDR1 is SGHVS, CDR2 FQNEAQ, per germline. Here the CDR3 reads CASSLLAGAEDTQYF. The CDR3 DNA reads TGTGCCAGCAGCTTACTAGCGGGGGCGGAAGATACGCAGTATTTT.

This clonotype was seen repeatedly, ten times or more. The genes are TRBV5-4 and TRBJ1-6, with 7 bases lining up with TRBD1. CDR3 length: 14 amino acids. CDR1 and CDR2 (germline): SGHNT, YYREEE (reference sequence). V lost 0 bases to trimming and J lost 9 bases; unmatched junction nucleotides: 3. The CDR3 bases are TGTGCCAGCAGCTTGGACAGGGGAAGTTCACCCCTCCACTTT. It yields the protein CASSLDRGSSPLHF.

This clonotype has a count of ten or more. The chain recombines TRBV27 with TRBJ1-5; 7 nucleotides align to TRBD1. Germline-derived CDR1 and CDR2 are MNHEY and SMNVEV (reference sequence). The ends lost 6 bases at V and 3 bases at J; junction bases unmatched: 8. The CDR3 has 15 residues. The CDR3 nucleotides are TGTGCCAGCAGACAAGCAGACAGGGACAATCAGCCCCAGCATTTT. The encoded protein is CASRQADRDNQPQHF.

This clonotype was found many times. V is TRBV7-2 and J is TRBJ2-5; 10 positions agree with TRBD2. Looked up from germline, CDR1 is SGHTA and CDR2 is FQGNSA. With 5 bases clipped from V and 2 bases from J, the junction kept 8 bases outside the gene matches. The CDR3 spans 16 residues. The CDR3, as DNA: TGTGCCAGCAGCGGGATACTACTAGCGGGGCAAGAGACCCAGTACTTC. Its translation: CASSGILLAGQETQYF.

This clonotype came up many times. The chain is built from TRBV6-2 or TRBV6-3 and TRBJ1-2; TRBD1 matches 9 bases. Trimming cost V 6 bases and J 8 bases; bases outside gene matches: 7. Germline CDR1 is MNHEY and CDR2 is SVGEGT. The CDR3 totals 13 residues. The CDR3 DNA is TGTGCCAGCAGACAGGGGGCATCCGGCGGCTACACCTTC. Protein sequence: CASRQGASGGYTF.

This clonotype was seen many times. The chain links TRBV12-5 to TRBJ1-4; the D gene is possibly TRBD1 (5 bases). Germline loops: CDR1 LGHNT, CDR2 FRNRAP. CDR3 length: 13 residues. Trimming cost V 4 bases and J 8 bases, with 11 bases left between them. The CDR3 DNA reads as TGTGCTAGTGGTTCCTCGGGGGGGGAAAAACTGTTTTTT. Protein product: CASGSSGGEKLFF.

Concerning this clonotype: Compared with germline, one end of the junction differs, possibly owing to a read error. This chain uses TRBV5-3 with TRBJ2-1; D not resolved. TRBV5-3 is designated an ORF whose function remains uncertain. The CDR3 loop spans 13 amino acids. The CDR3 spells CASSSERASEQFF. CDR3 nucleotide sequence: TGTGCCAGCAGCTCAGAACGGGCGTCTGAGCAGTTCTTC.

This clonotype was picked up many times. CDR3 DNA sequence: TGTGCCAGCAGTGTCCCCGTAGAATATGGCTACACCTTC. Translating gives CASSVPVEYGYTF. This rearrangement joins TRBV2 to TRBJ1-2; D is unresolved. Germline CDR1 SNHLY, CDR2 FYNNEI. The length of the CDR3 is 13 residues. Trimming cost V 4 bases and J 5 bases, with 11 bases left between them.

In regard to this clonotype: With only one base between it and a far larger clone, this is likely a read error. The chain combines TRBV6-1 with TRBJ1-2; the D is unclear. The CDR3 extends over 10 amino acids. CDR1 MNHNS and CDR2 SASEGT come from the germline V gene. This CDR3 is CAIGQYGYNF. The CDR3 DNA sequence: TGTGCCATCGGCCAGTATGGCTACAACTTC.

Of note for this clonotype: A much larger clone lies one base from this, so it may be a read error. This chain connects TRBV20-1 to TRBJ2-3; 11 nucleotides align to TRBD2. The germline CDR1 and CDR2 sequences are DFQATT and SNEGSKA (reference sequence). This CDR3 comprises 14 residues. With 5 bases clipped from V and 4 bases from J, the junction kept 5 bases outside the gene matches. The CDR3 DNA follows: TGCAGTGCTTTTCTAGCGGGGGGCCCAGATACGCAGTATTTT. This encodes CSAFLAGGPDTQYF.

On this clonotype itself: Since a far larger clone is one base different, this is likely a read error. The CDR3 region has the DNA TGTGCCAGCAGCAAGATTTCGGGGGTCGAGCAGTACTTC. It encodes CASSKISGVEQYF. The chain employs TRBV5-6 and TRBJ2-7; possibly TRBD2 for D (6 bases). Trimming left V 4 bases short and J 6 bases short, with 14 bases between. This CDR3 has 13 amino acids. Germline-derived CDR1 and CDR2 are SGHDT and YYEEEE.

There are many counts of this clonotype. DNA for the CDR3: TGTGCCAGCAGCTTAGAAAGGGGGTTTGAAAAACTGTTTTTT. Protein product: CASSLERGFEKLFF. The chain is built from TRBV7-2 and TRBJ1-4; tentative D call: TRBD1 (6 bases). The CDR3 extends over 14 amino acids. With 1 base removed from V and 7 bases from J, the gap between germline ends came to 10 bases. Per germline, CDR1 SGHTA and CDR2 FQGNSA.

This clonotype was recorded a few times. The genes are TRBV6-2 or TRBV6-3 and TRBJ2-3; TRBD2 matches at 9 bases. Looked up from germline, CDR1 is MNHEY and CDR2 is SVGEGT. The CDR3 has 17 amino acids. V gave up 7 bases and J gave up 2 bases; unmatched junction bases: 13. The CDR3 is CASKKSKLAGLTDTQYF. In DNA, the CDR3 is TGTGCCAGCAAGAAGTCGAAGCTAGCGGGACTCACAGATACGCAGTATTTT.

To note about this clonotype: A far larger clone differs by one base, so this is likely a read error. V is TRBV24-1 and J is TRBJ2-7, with TRBD2 matching over 9 bases. Unmatched junction bases numbered 15, after V lost 0 bases and J lost 7 bases. The CDR3 is 18 amino acids. CDR1 is KGHDR and CDR2 is SFDVKD in the germline V gene. The CDR3 DNA is TGTGCCACCAGTGATTTGGCTAGCGGGGACCGCTCCTACAATGAGCAGTACTTC. As protein: CATSDLASGDRSYNEQYF.